The rows below give T cell receptor beta chains drawn from one sample of a study of blood T cell repertoires in COVID-19. Method: immunoSEQ multiplex PCR; TCRdb's copy keeps in-frame clones and lacks some. The sample has 40,000 or so clones, approximately 85% seen once. The sequenced material came from peripheral blood. The origin of the receptors is a human donor in a cohort sampled during active COVID-19. The CDR3 runs from the conserved cysteine through the conserved F or W. The D gene is left open where the match is weak. Clone sizes are given selectively: once, few, many, or a class where the clone is expanded.

>TRBJ2-2|TRBV27|few|TRBD2
CATGTSGGTGELFF
TGTGCCACGGGGACTAGCGGGGGAACCGGGGAGCTGTTTTTT
>TRBJ1-2|TRBV28|medium-sized|NA
CASSSYRVATDLYGYTF
TGTGCCAGCAGTTCCTACAGGGTGGCAACAGACTTATATGGCTACACCTTC
>TRBJ1-2|TRBV18|NA|TRBD1
CASSPGTGFSMGDGYTF
TGTGCCAGCTCGCCGGGGACAGGGTTCTCGATGGGTGATGGCTACACCTTC
>TRBJ2-1|TRBV7-9|NA|NA
CASSYQVSHEQFF
TGTGCCAGCAGCTACCAGGTCTCCCATGAGCAGTTCTTC
>TRBJ2-1|TRBV11-2|few|TRBD2
CASSLVRLAGGEQFF
TGTGCCAGCAGCTTAGTTCGACTAGCGGGGGGCGAGCAGTTCTTC
>TRBJ2-1|TRBV19|NA|NA
CATANGFYNEQFF
TGTGCCACTGCTAACGGGTTCTACAATGAGCAGTTCTTC
>TRBJ1-3|TRBV5-4|NA|NA
CASSYRESGNTIYF
TGTGCCAGCAGCTACAGGGAAAGTGGAAACACCATATATTTT
>TRBJ1-1|TRBV28|NA|TRBD1
CASRPRTGRTEAFF
TGTGCCAGCAGACCGCGGACAGGGAGGACTGAAGCTTTCTTT
>TRBJ2-3|TRBV9|NA|TRBD2
CASSVASGGAGDTQYF
TGTGCCAGCAGCGTAGCTAGCGGGGGGGCGGGAGATACGCAGTATTTT
>TRBJ2-7|TRBV30|once|NA
CAWTRGRGLYRGIYEQYF
TGTGCCTGGACTAGGGGCAGGGGTCTGTATCGGGGAATCTACGAGCAGTACTTC
>TRBJ1-4|TRBV7-9|NA|TRBD1
CASSTIGTAQHEKLFF
TGTGCCAGCAGCACCATTGGGACAGCCCAACATGAAAAACTGTTTTTT
>TRBJ1-4|TRBV2|once|NA
CATQGVANEKLFF
TGTGCCACCCAGGGTGTTGCTAATGAAAAACTGTTTTTT
>TRBJ2-1|TRBV7-6|NA|TRBD1
CASSSGTGGAGQFF
TGTGCCAGCAGCTCCGGGACAGGGGGCGCAGGGCAGTTCTTC
>TRBJ1-1|TRBV4-1|few|NA
CASSQVDLAEAFF
TGCGCCAGCAGCCAAGTGGACTTAGCTGAAGCTTTCTTT
>TRBJ2-1|TRBV24-1|NA|NA
CATSDGTSGGDEQFF
TGTGCCACCAGTGACGGGACCTCGGGGGGCGATGAGCAGTTCTTC
>TRBJ1-1|TRBV7-2|NA|NA
CASSPEVRGINTEAFF
TGTGCCAGCAGCCCAGAGGTAAGAGGAATCAACACTGAAGCTTTCTTT
>TRBJ1-4|TRBV7-9|NA|TRBD1
CASSNTGVEKLFF
TGTGCCAGCAGCAACACAGGGGTCGAAAAACTGTTTTTT
>TRBJ1-2|TRBV6-2/TRBV6-3|NA|NA
CASSYGSRAGYTF
TGTGCCAGCAGTTACGGGTCGAGGGCCGGCTACACCTTC
>TRBJ2-7|TRBV15|few|TRBD1
CATSERQGFTYEQYF
TGTGCCACCAGCGAACGACAGGGGTTCACCTACGAGCAGTACTTC
>TRBJ2-3|TRBV6-1|few|NA
CASSENTSPNF
TGTGCCAGCAGTGAAAACACTAGCCCGAATTTT
>TRBJ1-3|TRBV2|NA|NA
CASRGGSGNTIYF
TGTGCCAGCAGGGGGGGTTCTGGAAACACCATATATTTT
>TRBJ1-2|TRBV28|NA|NA
CASSSTENYGYTF
TGTGCCAGCAGTTCCACCGAGAACTATGGCTACACCTTC
>TRBJ2-5|TRBV9|NA|TRBD2
CASSARLAGSQETQYF
TGTGCCAGCAGCGCCCGACTAGCGGGGAGCCAAGAGACCCAGTACTTC
>TRBJ2-7|TRBV30|NA|NA
CAWSGPSSYEQYF
TGTGCCTGGAGTGGGCCCTCCTCCTACGAGCAGTACTTC
>TRBJ1-2|TRBV14|NA|TRBD1
CASRRDRRYGYTF
TGTGCCAGCAGGCGGGACAGACGCTATGGCTACACCTTC
>TRBJ1-4|TRBV27|NA|NA
CASSLSRVPNEKLFF
TGTGCCAGCAGTTTATCACGGGTTCCTAATGAAAAACTGTTTTTT
>TRBJ2-6|TRBV4-1|NA|TRBD1
CASSQEASGGSGANVLTF
TGCGCCAGCAGCCAAGAGGCGTCAGGGGGTTCCGGGGCCAACGTCCTGACTTTC
>TRBJ2-1|TRBV19|NA|TRBD2
CASSIGLAGGRNEQFF
TGTGCCAGTAGTATCGGGCTAGCGGGGGGTCGGAATGAGCAGTTCTTC
>TRBJ2-5|TRBV2|NA|TRBD2
CASSLAGGRETQYF
TGTGCCAGCAGCCTAGCGGGGGGACGTGAGACCCAGTACTTC